These 32 T cell receptor beta chains originate from one sample sequenced in a study of T cell responses to AZD1222 COVID-19 vaccine. Only in-frame clones appear in the TCRdb table, and some are missing; sequencing was by immunoSEQ multiplex PCR. Here the sample spans tens of thousands of clones, around 80% being singletons. The source material was peripheral blood, sampled on day 0 of AZD1222 vaccination. These receptors all come from an adult in good health.

The gene calls are TRBV30 and TRBJ2-7; D is ambiguous. The V and J ends lost 2 bases and 7 bases respectively, with 12 bases between them. CDR1 GTSNPN and CDR2 SVGIG come from the germline V gene (reference sequence). The CDR3 covers 12 residues. CDR3 sequence: CAWSPSMGEQYF. CDR3 nucleotides: TGTGCCTGGAGTCCTTCCATGGGGGAGCAGTACTTC.

This clone was detected only once. The V gene is TRBV30, the J gene TRBJ2-1; unclear D gene. The V end was cut by 1 base, the J end by 2 bases, with 12 bases between. The CDR3 is 15 residues long. Germline-derived CDR1 and CDR2 are GTSNPN and SVGIG (reference sequence). Here the CDR3 DNA reads TGTGCCTGGAGTGCTGCCCCGAAAACCTACAATGAGCAGTTCTTC. It codes for CAWSAAPKTYNEQFF.

V gene TRBV28 combines with J gene TRBJ1-2; D gene uncertain. Deletions cut 2 bases from V and 1 base from J, with 14 bases between. The CDR3 runs to 16 residues. CDR1 and CDR2 from the germline V gene are MDHEN and SYDVKM. For the CDR3, the DNA is TGTGCCAGCAGTTTAGTAGGGAAGGGATTTAACTATGGCTACACCTTC. It codes for CASSLVGKGFNYGYTF.

V gene TRBV5-1 combines with J gene TRBJ2-7; D possibly corresponds to TRBD1 (6 bases). Germline V gives CDR1 SGHRS, CDR2 YFSETQ. This CDR3 is 13 amino acids long. V gave up 3 bases and J gave up 4 bases, with 11 bases separating them. The CDR3: CASSSNRVYEQYV. DNA for the CDR3: TGCGCCAGCAGCTCAAACAGGGTATACGAGCAGTACGTC.

This chain links TRBV6-1 with TRBJ1-5; D call uncertain. The CDR3 contains 17 residues. Trimming pared 1 base from V and 0 bases from J, leaving 13 bases between. From germline, CDR1 is MNHNS and CDR2 SASEGT. The CDR3 spells CASSEEVSFYSNQPQHF. The CDR3 bases are TGTGCCAGCAGTGAAGAGGTCAGTTTCTATAGCAATCAGCCCCAGCATTTT.

V and J are TRBV12-3 or TRBV12-4 and TRBJ1-2; no reliable D call. The V gene lost 2 bases and the J gene lost 8 bases, with 12 bases spanning the gap. This CDR3 is built from 13 residues. In DNA, the CDR3 is TGTGCCAGCAGTTTATTTGCGGAATCGGGCTACACCTTC. Its protein product is CASSLFAESGYTF.

This clone appeared a few times. This chain links TRBV6-5 with TRBJ1-2; D is perhaps TRBD1 (6 bases). The V end was cut by 6 bases, the J end by 1 base, with 9 bases between. The CDR3 has 13 amino acids. The germline gives CDR1 MNHEY, CDR2 SVGAGI. The CDR3 loop reads CASSGQLNYGYTF. CDR3 nucleotides: TGTGCCAGCAGCGGACAGCTTAACTATGGCTACACCTTC.

The chain couples TRBV11-2 to TRBJ1-1; D gene unclear. The CDR3 runs to 12 residues. V lost 5 bases and J 1 base, leaving 5 bases between the germline ends. Per germline, CDR1 SGHAT and CDR2 FQNNGV. CDR3 coding DNA: TGTGCCAGCAGCGGGAGGAACACTGAAGCTTTCTTT. This codes for CASSGRNTEAFF.

In this sample, this clone turned up once. The rearrangement links TRBV19 to TRBJ1-1; D perhaps matches TRBD1 (6 bases). Germline CDR1 LNHDA, CDR2 SQIVND (reference sequence). Trimming removed 5 bases at V and 8 bases at J, with 15 bases between. The CDR3 has 13 residues. CDR3 DNA sequence: TGTGCCAGTAGTCCCCGGGGGCCTTCCGAAGCTTTCTTT. As protein: CASSPRGPSEAFF.

The genes are TRBV6-6 and TRBJ1-2; the D gene is possibly TRBD1 (6 bases). Germline CDR1 MNHNY, CDR2 SVGAGI (reference sequence). The CDR3 is 14 amino acids. Trimming pared 5 bases from V and 6 bases from J, leaving 16 bases between. The CDR3 DNA reads as TGTGCCAGCAGTACAACAGGGTCCGCTAATGGCTACACCTTC. Its translation is CASSTTGSANGYTF.

The V and J genes are TRBV28 and TRBJ1-5; D gene ambiguous. Looked up from germline, CDR1 is MDHEN and CDR2 is SYDVKM. V lost 4 bases and J 11 bases, leaving 27 bases between the germline ends. The CDR3 covers 17 residues. The CDR3 DNA reads TGTGCCAGCAGTTCCCATTCCGTGGGTTGGTCCGGTAGGGCCCAGCATTTT. Translated, it gives CASSSHSVGWSGRAQHF.

The chain carries TRBV5-6 and TRBJ1-2; no clear D. Germline V lookup: CDR1 SGHDT, CDR2 YYEEEE. The CDR3 is 12 amino acids. Trimming stripped 4 bases from V and 5 bases from J, with 9 bases between. CDR3 DNA: TGTGCCAGCAGCCGGACCGAATATGGCTACACCTTC. Translation gives CASSRTEYGYTF. Based on the CDR3 plus reference TRBV5-6 and TRBJ1-2, the full variable domain is DAGVTQSPTHLIKTRGQQVTLRCSPKSGHDTVSWYQQALGQGPQFIFQYYEEEERQRGNFPDRFSGHQFPNYSSELNVNALLLGDSALYLCASSRTEYGYTFGSGTRLTVV.

This chain links TRBV18 with TRBJ1-5, with D hard to call. Per germline, CDR1 KGHSH and CDR2 LQKENI. The CDR3 is made up of 13 amino acids. Between the trimmed V and J ends, which lost 0 bases and 6 bases, there was a span of 6 bases. The CDR3 is CASSPPTGQPQHF. The CDR3 DNA sequence: TGTGCCAGCTCACCACCGACGGGTCAGCCCCAGCATTTT.

This chain links TRBV28 with TRBJ2-1; 7 bases match TRBD2. Trimming removed 2 bases from V and 2 bases from J; junction bases left unmatched: 3. This CDR3 region has 15 residues. Germline V CDR1 and CDR2: MDHEN, SYDVKM. CDR3 protein: CASSLGGEAYNEQFF. The CDR3 nucleotides read TGTGCCAGCAGTTTAGGGGGGGAAGCCTACAATGAGCAGTTCTTC.

This chain connects TRBV6-5 to TRBJ2-7; TRBD2 aligns across 13 bases. With 5 bases clipped from V and 5 bases from J, the junction kept 6 bases outside the gene matches. Per the germline V gene, CDR1 is MNHEY and CDR2 is SVGAGI. The CDR3 is 15 residues long. CDR3 protein: CASSPRTSGGDEQYV. In nucleotides, the CDR3 is TGTGCCAGCAGTCCCCGGACTAGCGGGGGAGACGAGCAGTACGTC.

V and J are TRBV5-4 and TRBJ2-5; 9 bases are shared with TRBD2. The CDR3 is made up of 15 amino acids. Losses at the gene ends were 2 bases for V and 1 base for J; bases not matched to a gene: 3. The germline gives CDR1 SGHNT, CDR2 YYREEE (reference sequence). This chain's CDR3 is CASSLSGGPQETQYF. CDR3 in DNA: TGTGCCAGCAGCTTAAGCGGGGGGCCCCAAGAGACCCAGTACTTC. Drawing the rest from reference TRBV5-4 and TRBJ2-5, the complete variable domain is ETGVTQSPTHLIKTRGQQVTLRCSSQSGHNTVSWYQQALGQGPQFIFQYYREEENGRGNFPPRFSGLQFPNYSSELNVNALELDDSALYLCASSLSGGPQETQYFGPGTRLLVL.

This clone has just one count. V and J are TRBV5-1 and TRBJ1-5; possible D gene TRBD1, 5 bases. Per the germline V gene, CDR1 is SGHRS and CDR2 is YFSETQ. The V end lost 4 bases, the J end lost 4 bases, and 15 bases lay between the germline ends. CDR3 length equals 15 residues. This chain's CDR3 is CASSLGWGDNQPQHF. The DNA for the CDR3 is TGCGCCAGCAGCCTGGGGTGGGGGGATAATCAGCCCCAGCATTTT.

This clone was detected a few times. The rearrangement uses TRBV27 and TRBJ1-5; no firm D call. The CDR3 runs to 13 residues. Trimming removed 2 bases from V and 11 bases from J, with 13 bases in between. Germline V gives CDR1 MNHEY, CDR2 SMNVEV (reference sequence). CDR3 protein: CASSLGIWEAQHF. CDR3 bases: TGTGCCAGCAGTTTAGGTATTTGGGAGGCCCAGCATTTT.

The chain employs TRBV19 and TRBJ1-2; D may be TRBD1 (5 bases). The length of the CDR3 is 14 residues. Germline assignment: CDR1 LNHDA and CDR2 SQIVND (reference sequence). Trimming took 4 bases from V and 2 from J, leaving 11 bases between them. CDR3 amino acids: CASSKGHGNYGYTF. For the CDR3, the DNA is TGTGCCAGTAGTAAAGGACACGGCAACTATGGCTACACCTTC.

The chain links TRBV4-1 to TRBJ1-1; 7 bases fit TRBD1. The V and J ends lost 3 bases and 1 base, in that order; junction bases with no gene match: 8. The CDR3 consists of 16 residues. The germline V gene encodes CDR1 MGHRA and CDR2 YSYEKL. The CDR3, as DNA: TGCGCCAGCAGCCATCTACAAGACAGGGCGAACACTGAAGCTTTCTTT. It yields the protein CASSHLQDRANTEAFF.

The V and J genes are TRBV3-1 (or the pseudogene TRBV3-2) and TRBJ1-2; 10 positions agree with TRBD1. J gave up 7 bases and V 0 bases, and 11 bases lay outside the gene matches. Germline CDR1 LGHDT, CDR2 YNNKEL (reference sequence). The CDR3 is made up of 17 amino acids. The CDR3 is CASSQDYGQGVYSGYTF. Written as DNA, the CDR3 is TGTGCCAGCAGCCAAGATTATGGACAGGGGGTTTATAGTGGCTACACCTTC.

The rearrangement uses TRBV5-6 and TRBJ1-1, with 8 bases matching TRBD1. V trimming: 0 bases; J trimming: 0 bases; junction bases outside the gene matches: 4. Germline V gene data show CDR1 as SGHDT and CDR2 as YYEEEE. This CDR3 contains 16 residues. The CDR3 nucleotides are TGTGCCAGCAGCTTGGACAGGGGGGTAGTGAACACTGAAGCTTTCTTT. It yields the protein CASSLDRGVVNTEAFF.

The rearrangement links TRBV28 to TRBJ1-3; D unresolved. CDR1 is MDHEN, CDR2 SYDVKM, per germline. V lost 3 bases and J lost 0, with 18 bases in between. The CDR3 spans 18 residues. CDR3 loop: CASSFWVETSRSGNTIYF. DNA of the CDR3: TGTGCCAGCAGTTTTTGGGTAGAGACTTCACGCTCTGGAAACACCATATATTTT.

The chain employs TRBV7-9 and TRBJ2-1; 11 bases fit TRBD2. J was trimmed by 4 bases and V by 1 base; bases with no gene match: 3. CDR1 SEHNR and CDR2 FQNEAQ come from the germline V gene (reference sequence). This CDR3 has 16 amino acids. CDR3 region: CASSLVGTSGYNEQFF. The CDR3 DNA reads TGTGCCAGCAGCTTAGTTGGGACTAGCGGATACAATGAGCAGTTCTTC.

This clone appeared once. V and J are TRBV4-1 and TRBJ2-5; tentative D call: TRBD2 (6 bases). The CDR3 covers 15 residues. Germline CDR1 is MGHRA and CDR2 is YSYEKL. V shed 5 bases and J shed 1 base, with 14 bases lying between them. CDR3 sequence reads: CASSVDGTLQETQYF. In DNA, the CDR3 is TGCGCCAGCAGCGTAGACGGGACTCTCCAAGAGACCCAGTACTTC.

This rearrangement joins TRBV11-2 to TRBJ2-3; D may be TRBD1 or TRBD2 (5 bases each). This CDR3 region has 14 residues. V lost 5 bases and J lost 5, with 14 bases in between. In germline, CDR1 is SGHAT, CDR2 FQNNGV. Written as DNA, the CDR3 is TGTGCCAGCAGCCTTGGGACCCCCCGAGATACGCAGTATTTT. This sequence encodes CASSLGTPRDTQYF. The whole variable domain, filled in from reference TRBV11-2 and TRBJ2-3, reads EAGVAQSPRYKIIEKRQSVAFWCNPISGHATLYWYQQILGQGPKLLIQFQNNGVVDDSQLPKDRFSAERLKGVDSTLKIQPAKLEDSAVYLCASSLGTPRDTQYFGPGTRLTVL.

The chain couples TRBV9 to TRBJ1-3; 9 nucleotides line up with TRBD1. After removal of 4 bases from V and 5 bases from J, the junction contained 7 bases not matched to a gene. CDR1 is SGDLS, CDR2 YYNGEE, per germline. CDR3 length: 15 amino acids. The CDR3 DNA is TGTGCCAGCAGCCCTCAACAGGGGGCAAGAAACACCATATATTTT. It encodes CASSPQQGARNTIYF.

The J gene is TRBJ2-7, the V gene TRBV11-2; 13 bases are a match to TRBD2. CDR3 size: 16 residues. The junction had 7 bases not matched to a gene; V was cut back by 2 bases and J by 6 bases. CDR1 SGHAT and CDR2 FQNNGV come from the germline V gene. The CDR3 DNA reads TGTGCCAGCAGCTTATTTACTAGCGGGAGGGCCAGCGAGCAGTACTTC. Translating gives CASSLFTSGRASEQYF.

The rearrangement links TRBV19 to TRBJ1-1; maybe TRBD1 (5 bases). V was cut by 4 bases and J by 5 bases, with 14 bases left in between. There are 14 residues in the CDR3. From germline, CDR1 is LNHDA and CDR2 SQIVND (reference sequence). The CDR3 nucleotides are TGTGCCAGTAGTAACCGGGGGGGGAGGACTGAAGCTTTCTTT. As protein: CASSNRGGRTEAFF.

The J gene is TRBJ2-1, the V gene TRBV15; D is undetermined. Trimming cost V 2 bases and J 5 bases, with 1 base left between them. The CDR3 is 11 amino acids. Germline V gene sequence: CDR1 LNHNV, CDR2 YYDKDF (reference sequence). DNA for the CDR3: TGTGCCACCAGCAGAAACAATGAGCAGTTCTTC. Amino acids: CATSRNNEQFF.

A few counts support this clone. The rearrangement uses TRBV7-9 and TRBJ2-3, with TRBD1 identical over 7 bases. The germline V gene encodes CDR1 SEHNR and CDR2 FQNEAQ (reference sequence). The CDR3 runs to 16 residues. The J segment lost 4 bases and the V segment lost 4 bases, leaving 11 bases of the junction unmatched. Here the CDR3 reads CASSYQAGTVADTQYF. CDR3 in DNA: TGTGCCAGCAGCTACCAAGCCGGGACAGTAGCAGATACGCAGTATTTT.

Comments on this clone: Other DNA sequences of this sample code for an identical CDR3. CDR3 amino acids: CASSIGDRPTDTQYF. The CDR3 DNA is TGTGCCAGTAGTATAGGTGACAGGCCCACAGATACGCAGTATTTT. The V call is TRBV19, the J call TRBJ2-3, with D possibly being TRBD1 (6 bases). V was clipped by 1 base and J by 2 bases, with 10 bases between them. The CDR3 is 15 residues long. Germline CDR1 LNHDA, CDR2 SQIVND (reference sequence).